One and the same sample provided the 13 T cell receptor beta chains below, sequenced in a study of T cells in Graves' hyperthyroidism and ophthalmopathy. Amplification of TCR beta CDR3 regions was performed using RNA transcripts as template. The TCR CDR3 was amplified in a first-round RT-PCR using the HTBI primer set. Each CDR3 protein is one row after TCRdb ran MiXCR on the multiplex PCR reads. The table records about 350,000 distinct CDR3 sequences, roughly an eighth of them present only once. Sequencing was done on a sample of blood. The receptors were gathered from a woman aged 40-49 years with Graves' ophthalmopathy.

The rearrangement uses TRBV20-1 and TRBJ2-7; D might be TRBD1 or TRBD2, each matching 7 bases. The V end was cut by 2 bases, the J end by 2 bases, with 16 bases between. The germline gives CDR1 DFQATT, CDR2 SNEGSKA (reference sequence). The CDR3 is 15 residues long. The CDR3 sequence: CSARRAGGGAYEQYF. The CDR3 DNA sequence: TGCAGTGCTAGAAGGGCAGGGGGGGGGGCCTACGAGCAGTACTTC.

The rearrangement joins TRBV4-1 to TRBJ2-2; 7 positions match TRBD2. The germline V gene encodes CDR1 MGHRA and CDR2 YSYEKL. The CDR3 is made up of 14 amino acids. V shed 5 bases, J shed 9 bases, and the junction held 9 bases outside the gene matches. The CDR3 spells CASSLRRESRELFF. CDR3 in DNA: TGCGCCAGCAGCTTGCGGCGGGAGTCCCGGGAGCTGTTTTTT.

This clonotype was counted ten times or more. The chain links TRBV6-5 to TRBJ2-7; possibly TRBD2 for D (5 bases). Trimming cost V 0 bases and J 1 base, with 13 bases left between them. The CDR3 consists of 16 residues. Germline V gene lookup returns CDR1 MNHEY and CDR2 SVGAGI. CDR3 sequence: CASSYSTGVKSYEQYF. The CDR3 bases are TGTGCCAGCAGTTACTCGACCGGGGTAAAGTCCTACGAGCAGTACTTC.

The chain combines TRBV3-1 with TRBJ1-3; tentative D call: TRBD1 (6 bases). The CDR3 is 15 amino acids. V lost 4 bases and J lost 7, with 17 bases in between. Germline assignment: CDR1 LGHDT and CDR2 YNNKEL (reference sequence). This CDR3 reads CASSREGGTSNTIYF. CDR3 nucleotide sequence: TGTGCCAGCAGCCGCGAGGGGGGAACTTCGAACACCATATATTTT.

This clonotype has more than one count but fewer than ten. The chain has TRBV30 and TRBJ1-1; D perhaps matches TRBD1 (5 bases). V shed 2 bases and J shed 7 bases, with 11 bases lying between them. This CDR3 contains 12 residues. From germline, CDR1 is GTSNPN and CDR2 SVGIG (reference sequence). The CDR3 is CAWSLGGVEAFF. DNA of the CDR3: TGTGCCTGGAGTCTCGGGGGGGTTGAAGCTTTCTTT.

The chain links TRBV20-1 to TRBJ1-5; D possibly corresponds to TRBD1 (5 bases). The CDR3 covers 13 residues. Germline V gene lookup returns CDR1 DFQATT and CDR2 SNEGSKA (reference sequence). Deletions cut 3 bases from V and 6 bases from J, with 12 bases between. Written as DNA, the CDR3 is TGCAGTGCTAGTCAGGGAACGATTCAGCCCCAGCATTTT. Encoded protein: CSASQGTIQPQHF.

This clonotype was counted a single time. The chain is built from TRBV11-2 and TRBJ1-1; D is undetermined. Trimming shortened V by 2 bases and J by 12 bases, and 16 bases separated the two germline ends. Germline CDR1 is SGHAT and CDR2 is FQNNGV. This CDR3 region has 13 residues. The CDR3 spells CASSLQRRTESFF. The CDR3 nucleotides are TGTGCCAGCAGCTTACAACGGCGGACCGAATCTTTCTTT. The complete variable domain, with remaining parts taken from reference TRBV11-2 and TRBJ1-1, reads EAGVAQSPRYKIIEKRQSVAFWCNPISGHATLYWYQQILGQGPKLLIQFQNNGVVDDSQLPKDRFSAERLKGVDSTLKIQPAKLEDSAVYLCASSLQRRTESFFGQGTRLTVV.

This clonotype was seen many times. CDR3 region: CASSNRDSGEQYF. The CDR3 coding sequence is TGTGCCAGCTCAAACCGGGACTCAGGGGAGCAGTACTTC. V gene TRBV18 combines with J gene TRBJ2-7, with TRBD2 as a possible D gene (6 bases). With 5 bases removed from V and 7 bases from J, the gap between germline ends came to 15 bases. Germline V gene data show CDR1 as KGHSH and CDR2 as LQKENI. The CDR3 contains 13 residues.

This clonotype was seen many times. The chain carries TRBV6-2 or TRBV6-3 and TRBJ1-1, with 7 bases fitting TRBD1. J was trimmed by 6 bases and V by 4 bases; bases with no gene match: 5. The CDR3 runs to 13 residues. Germline assignment: CDR1 MNHEY and CDR2 SVGEGT. The DNA for the CDR3 is TGTGCCAGCAGTTTACAGGGGTTAGCTGAAGCTTTCTTT. Its protein product is CASSLQGLAEAFF.

This clonotype was observed at least ten times. The J gene is TRBJ2-7, the V gene TRBV28; perhaps TRBD2 as D (6 bases). Germline V lookup: CDR1 MDHEN, CDR2 SYDVKM. With 8 bases removed from V and 6 bases from J, the gap between germline ends came to 11 bases. This CDR3 region has 11 residues. The DNA for the CDR3 is TGTGCCAGCCGCTTCGGGAGCGAGCAGTACTTC. Translated, it gives CASRFGSEQYF.

This clonotype was observed many times. The chain joins TRBV6-1 to TRBJ1-3, with 7 bases that match TRBD1. The CDR3 runs to 13 residues. V was clipped by 5 bases and J by 7 bases; unmatched bases: 5. From germline, CDR1 is MNHNS and CDR2 SASEGT. The CDR3 region has the DNA TGTGCCAGCAGTTTGGGGACAGCTAACACCATATATTTT. Translation: CASSLGTANTIYF.

This chain uses TRBV24-1 with TRBJ2-3; a weak D match, TRBD2 (6 bases). The V and J ends lost 2 bases and 0 bases respectively, with 14 bases between them. Germline V lookup: CDR1 KGHDR, CDR2 SFDVKD. The CDR3 runs to 17 residues. CDR3 residues: CATSDYFGSKSTDTQYF. The CDR3 DNA is TGTGCCACCAGTGATTACTTCGGGAGTAAAAGCACAGATACGCAGTATTTT.

Ten or more counts support this clonotype. The chain has TRBV27 and TRBJ1-1; the D gene is possibly TRBD1 (6 bases). The germline CDR1 and CDR2 sequences are MNHEY and SMNVEV (reference sequence). CDR3 length: 13 amino acids. V was clipped by 4 bases and J by 5 bases, with 11 bases between them. The CDR3: CASSWGARTEAFF. CDR3 DNA: TGTGCCAGCAGTTGGGGGGCGCGAACTGAAGCTTTCTTT.